The 2 T cell receptor beta chains reported below all come from one sample, sequenced in a study of T-cell reconstitution after alpha-beta-depleted transplantation in children. Molecular barcoding with unique molecular identifiers was used for the TCRbeta library. MiXCR was run by TCRdb on the PCR reads, yielding one entry per CDR3 protein. This sample has some 300,000 distinct CDR3 sequences; 10% occur once, and the top ten carry more than 2%. This sample comprised PBMCs from the stem cell graft donor, obtained from the stem cell graft. The receptors here all came from a human donor who donated a stem cell graft to a child with acute lymphoblastic leukemia.

There are many counts of this clonotype. This sequence joins TRBV7-2 and TRBJ2-3; the D gene is possibly TRBD2 (5 bases). Deletions cut 4 bases from V and 2 bases from J, with 16 bases between. Looked up from germline, CDR1 is SGHTA and CDR2 is FQGNSA. This CDR3 has 16 residues. CDR3 protein: CASSSGLSGHTDTQYF. CDR3 DNA: TGTGCCAGCAGCTCCGGACTCTCAGGCCACACAGATACGCAGTATTTT.

In this sample, this clonotype turned up many times. The V and J genes are TRBV27 and TRBJ2-2; D possibly corresponds to TRBD1 (7 bases). Between the trimmed V and J ends, which lost 0 bases and 4 bases, there was a span of 9 bases. Germline CDR1 and CDR2: MNHEY and SMNVEV (reference sequence). The CDR3 is 15 amino acids. DNA for the CDR3: TGTGCCAGCAGTTTATCCAGGGGGGTCACCGGGGAGCTGTTTTTT. This encodes CASSLSRGVTGELFF.